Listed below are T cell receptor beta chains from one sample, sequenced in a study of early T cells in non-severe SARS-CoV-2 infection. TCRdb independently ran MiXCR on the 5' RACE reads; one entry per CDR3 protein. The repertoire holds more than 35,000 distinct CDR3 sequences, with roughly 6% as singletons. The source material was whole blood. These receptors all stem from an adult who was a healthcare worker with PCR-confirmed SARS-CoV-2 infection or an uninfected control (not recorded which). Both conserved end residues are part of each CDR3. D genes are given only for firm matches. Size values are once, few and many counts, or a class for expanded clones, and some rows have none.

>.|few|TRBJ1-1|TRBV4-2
CASSKSTVENTEAFF
TGTGCCAGCAGCAAATCGACAGTAGAGAACACTGAAGCTTTCTTT
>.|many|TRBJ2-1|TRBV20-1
CSARDWDGRASYNEQFF
TGCAGTGCTAGAGATTGGGACGGGAGAGCGTCCTACAATGAGCAGTTCTTC
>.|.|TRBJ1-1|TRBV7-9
CASSFRDSRGAFF
TGTGCCAGCAGCTTTCGGGACTCCCGGGGGGCTTTCTTT
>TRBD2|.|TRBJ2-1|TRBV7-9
CASSLGGLAGAYNEQFF
TGTGCCAGCAGCTTAGGCGGTCTAGCGGGAGCCTACAATGAGCAGTTCTTC
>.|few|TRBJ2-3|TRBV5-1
CASSFSAGSRGTQYF
TGCGCCAGCAGCTTCTCAGCGGGCAGCCGGGGTACGCAGTATTTT
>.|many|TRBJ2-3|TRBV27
CASSFVGRKQYF
TGTGCCAGCAGTTTCGTTGGACGGAAGCAGTATTTT
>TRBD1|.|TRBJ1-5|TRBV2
CASSPGQGHQPQHF
TGTGCCAGCAGTCCCGGACAGGGGCATCAGCCCCAGCATTTT
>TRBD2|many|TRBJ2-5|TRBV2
CASSTGTSGREETQYF
TGTGCCAGCAGTACCGGGACTAGCGGGAGAGAGGAGACCCAGTACTTC
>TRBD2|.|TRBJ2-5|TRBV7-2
CASSFQTSGGETQYF
TGTGCCAGCAGCTTCCAAACTAGCGGGGGAGAGACCCAGTACTTC
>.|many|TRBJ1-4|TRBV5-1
CASSLQGLATNEKLFF
TGCGCCAGCAGCCTCCAGGGCCTCGCAACTAATGAAAAACTGTTTTTT
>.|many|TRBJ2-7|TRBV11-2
CASSISTESSYEQYF
TGTGCCAGCAGCATCTCGACGGAGAGCTCCTACGAGCAGTACTTC
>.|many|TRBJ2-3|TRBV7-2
CASSPVQWSRADTQYF
TGTGCCAGCAGCCCCGTTCAATGGTCTAGGGCAGATACGCAGTATTTT
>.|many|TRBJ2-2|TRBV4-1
CASSQDPGRSGELFF
TGCGCCAGCAGCCAAGACCCGGGGCGTAGCGGGGAGCTGTTTTTT
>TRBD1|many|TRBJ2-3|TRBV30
CAWSRQGGTDTQYF
TGTGCCTGGAGTCGACAGGGAGGCACAGATACGCAGTATTTT
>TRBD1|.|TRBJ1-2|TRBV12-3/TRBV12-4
CASSLGTGGKREGYTF
TGTGCCAGCAGTTTAGGGACAGGGGGTAAACGAGAGGGCTACACCTTC
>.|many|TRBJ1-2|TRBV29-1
CSADVGGGSYGYTF
TGCAGCGCTGACGTCGGGGGAGGGAGCTATGGCTACACCTTC